The clone carrying this T cell receptor (beta chain) was observed at least ten times. Its specificity is unknown. MiXCR was run by TCRdb on the RT-PCR reads, yielding one entry per CDR3 protein. The sample carries roughly 790,000 distinct CDR3 sequences, about 20% recorded once. The sample is drawn from a study of response to subunit inactivated influenza vaccine. Study conclusions and caveats: The authors suggested that few new T cells are recruited per seasonal influenza vaccination.

Sequencing used PBMCs from blood, obtained about 5 days after vaccination. This receptor was identified in a man aged 45-65 years who received an inactivated influenza vaccine.

Written as DNA, the CDR3 is TGCAGTGCTAGAGATAGGGGGTCGAATTCCTACAATGAGCAGTTCTTC. Residues: CSARDRGSNSYNEQFF. J is TRBJ2-1 and V is TRBV20-1, with D tentatively TRBD1 (6 bases). There are 16 residues in the CDR3. Germline loops: CDR1 DFQATT, CDR2 SNEGSKA (reference sequence). The V end was cut by 0 bases, the J end by 1 base, with 13 bases between.